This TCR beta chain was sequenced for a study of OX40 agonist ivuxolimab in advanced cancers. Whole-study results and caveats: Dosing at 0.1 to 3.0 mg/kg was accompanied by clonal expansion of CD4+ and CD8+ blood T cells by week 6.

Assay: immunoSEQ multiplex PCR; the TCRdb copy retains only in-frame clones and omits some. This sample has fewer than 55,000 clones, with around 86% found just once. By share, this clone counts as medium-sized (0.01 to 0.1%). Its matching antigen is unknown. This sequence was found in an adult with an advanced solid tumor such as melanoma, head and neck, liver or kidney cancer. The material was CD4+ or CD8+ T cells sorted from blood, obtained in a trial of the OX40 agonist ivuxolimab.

Written as DNA, the CDR3 is TGCAGCGTTGAAAATTGGGAGAACACTGAAGCTTTCTTT. It yields the protein CSVENWENTEAFF. This sequence joins TRBV29-1 and TRBJ1-1; D gene uncertain. Germline values: CDR1 SQVTM, CDR2 ANQGSEA. The V gene lost 2 bases and the J gene lost 1 base, with 8 bases spanning the gap. The CDR3 is 13 amino acids.